This record covers a single TCR beta chain. The TCRbeta library was prepared with unique molecular identifiers. In TCRdb, the PCR reads were re-called with MiXCR into one record per CDR3 protein. Altogether 380,000 or so distinct CDR3 sequences are present, about 14% being singletons, with the ten largest covering around 4.1%. This entry is derived from a study of T-cell reconstitution after alpha-beta-depleted transplantation in children. Trimming removed 3 bases from V and 4 bases from J, with 6 bases in between. Per the germline V gene, CDR1 is SGHTA and CDR2 is FQGNSA. CDR3 length: 12 amino acids.

V usage is TRBV7-2 and J usage is TRBJ1-1; D unclear. The clonotype comes from a human donor who donated a stem cell graft to a child with Fanconi anemia. Source: PBMCs, taken from the stem cell graft. The CDR3 DNA reads TGTGCCAGCAGCTTCAGTTCCACTGAAGCTTTCTTT. This sequence encodes CASSFSSTEAFF.